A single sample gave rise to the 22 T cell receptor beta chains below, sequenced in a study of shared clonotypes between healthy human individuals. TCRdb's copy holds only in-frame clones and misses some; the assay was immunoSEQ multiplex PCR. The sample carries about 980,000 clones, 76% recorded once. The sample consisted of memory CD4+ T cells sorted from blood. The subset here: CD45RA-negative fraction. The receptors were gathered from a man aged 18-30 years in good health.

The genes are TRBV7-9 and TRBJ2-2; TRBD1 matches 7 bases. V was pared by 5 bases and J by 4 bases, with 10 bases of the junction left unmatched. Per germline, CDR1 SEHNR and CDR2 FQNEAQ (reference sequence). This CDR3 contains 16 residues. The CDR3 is CASSEPVDRPTGELFF. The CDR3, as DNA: TGTGCCAGCAGCGAGCCCGTGGACAGGCCCACCGGGGAGCTGTTTTTT.

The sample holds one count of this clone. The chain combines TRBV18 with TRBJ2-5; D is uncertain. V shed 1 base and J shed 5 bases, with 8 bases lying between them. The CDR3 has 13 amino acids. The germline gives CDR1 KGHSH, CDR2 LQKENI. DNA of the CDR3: TGTGCCAGCTCACCACTCCCCATGGAGACCCAGTACTTC. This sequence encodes CASSPLPMETQYF.

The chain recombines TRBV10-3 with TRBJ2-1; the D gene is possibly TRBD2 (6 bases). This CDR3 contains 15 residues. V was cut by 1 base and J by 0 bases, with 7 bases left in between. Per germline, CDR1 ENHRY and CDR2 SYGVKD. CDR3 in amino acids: CAISELGGSYNEQFF. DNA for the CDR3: TGTGCCATCAGTGAGTTGGGGGGCTCCTACAATGAGCAGTTCTTC.

CDR3: CASSILAGRVNTEAFF. The CDR3 DNA follows: TGTGCCAGTAGTATATTGGCAGGGCGGGTGAACACTGAAGCTTTCTTT. The chain joins TRBV19 to TRBJ1-1; TRBD1 might be the D (5 bases). This CDR3 has 16 residues. CDR1 and CDR2 (germline): LNHDA, SQIVND (reference sequence). V was shortened by 2 bases and J by 0 bases, with 13 bases between the two germline ends.

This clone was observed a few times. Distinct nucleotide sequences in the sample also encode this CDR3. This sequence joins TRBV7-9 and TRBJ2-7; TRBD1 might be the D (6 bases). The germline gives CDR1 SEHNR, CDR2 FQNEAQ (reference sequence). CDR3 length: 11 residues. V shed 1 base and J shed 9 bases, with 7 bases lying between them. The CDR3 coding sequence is TGTGCCAGCAGCTTAGACAGGGTGCAGTACTTC. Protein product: CASSLDRVQYF.

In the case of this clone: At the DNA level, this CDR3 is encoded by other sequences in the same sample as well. CDR3 in DNA: TGTGCCAGCTCACCTTCAGACAGCCGAGGCTACACCTTC. Translating gives CASSPSDSRGYTF. The chain uses TRBV18 and TRBJ1-2, with a possible D match to TRBD1 (5 bases). The germline V gene has CDR1 KGHSH and CDR2 LQKENI. The length of the CDR3 is 13 residues. V was cut by 3 bases and J by 8 bases, with 13 bases left in between. Based on the CDR3 plus reference TRBV18 and TRBJ1-2, the full variable domain is NAGVMQNPRHLVRRRGQEARLRCSPMKGHSHVYWYRQLPEEGLKFMVYLQKENIIDESGMPKERFSAEFPKEGPSILRIQQVVRGDSAAYFCASSPSDSRGYTFGSGTRLTVV.

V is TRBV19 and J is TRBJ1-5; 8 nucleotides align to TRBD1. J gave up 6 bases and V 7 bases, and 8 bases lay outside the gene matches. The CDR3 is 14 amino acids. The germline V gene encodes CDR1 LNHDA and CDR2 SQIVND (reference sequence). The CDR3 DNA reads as TGTGCCAGTACCCTCAGGGGGCAAGGTCAGCCCCAGCATTTT. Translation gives CASTLRGQGQPQHF.

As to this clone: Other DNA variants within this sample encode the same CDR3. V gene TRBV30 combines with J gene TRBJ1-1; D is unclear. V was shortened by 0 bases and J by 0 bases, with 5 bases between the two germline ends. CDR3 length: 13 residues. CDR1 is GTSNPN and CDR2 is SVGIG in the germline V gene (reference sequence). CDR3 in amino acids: CAWSVQLNTEAFF. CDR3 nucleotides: TGTGCCTGGAGTGTACAGCTGAACACTGAAGCTTTCTTT.

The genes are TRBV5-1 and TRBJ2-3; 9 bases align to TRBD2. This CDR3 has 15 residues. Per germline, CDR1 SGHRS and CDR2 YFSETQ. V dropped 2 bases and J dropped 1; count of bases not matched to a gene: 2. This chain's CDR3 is CASSFLAGGTDTQYF. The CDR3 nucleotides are TGCGCCAGCAGCTTCTTAGCGGGGGGCACAGATACGCAGTATTTT.

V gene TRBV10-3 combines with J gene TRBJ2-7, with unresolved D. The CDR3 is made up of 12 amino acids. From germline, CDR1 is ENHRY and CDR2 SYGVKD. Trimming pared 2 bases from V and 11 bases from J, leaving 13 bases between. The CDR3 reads CAISEPVEMKYF. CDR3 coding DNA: TGTGCCATCAGTGAGCCCGTCGAGATGAAGTACTTC.

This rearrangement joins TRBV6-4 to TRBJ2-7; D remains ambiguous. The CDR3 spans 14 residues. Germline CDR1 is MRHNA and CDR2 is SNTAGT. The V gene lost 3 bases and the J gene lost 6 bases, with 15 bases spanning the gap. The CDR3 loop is CASSEPTSGCEQYF. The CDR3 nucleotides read TGTGCCAGCAGTGAGCCCACCTCCGGTTGCGAGCAGTACTTC.

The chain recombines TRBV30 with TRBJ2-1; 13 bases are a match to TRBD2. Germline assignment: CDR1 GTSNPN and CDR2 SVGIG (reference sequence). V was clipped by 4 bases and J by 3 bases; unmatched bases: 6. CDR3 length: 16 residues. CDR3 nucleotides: TGTGCCTGGAATTCCGGACTAGCGGGGGACTACAATGAGCAGTTCTTC. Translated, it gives CAWNSGLAGDYNEQFF.

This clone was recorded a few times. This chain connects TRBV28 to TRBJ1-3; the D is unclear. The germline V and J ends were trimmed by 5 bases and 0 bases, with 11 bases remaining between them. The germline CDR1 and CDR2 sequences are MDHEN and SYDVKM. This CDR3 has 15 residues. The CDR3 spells CASSLDRYSGNTIYF. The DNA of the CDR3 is TGTGCCAGCAGTCTGGACCGCTACTCTGGAAACACCATATATTTT.

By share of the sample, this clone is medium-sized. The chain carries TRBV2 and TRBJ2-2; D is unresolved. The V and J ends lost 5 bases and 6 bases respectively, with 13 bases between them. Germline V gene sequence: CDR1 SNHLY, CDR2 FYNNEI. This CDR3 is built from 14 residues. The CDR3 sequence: CASSTESLAGELFF. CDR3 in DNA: TGTGCCAGCAGTACGGAAAGTTTAGCCGGGGAGCTGTTTTTT.

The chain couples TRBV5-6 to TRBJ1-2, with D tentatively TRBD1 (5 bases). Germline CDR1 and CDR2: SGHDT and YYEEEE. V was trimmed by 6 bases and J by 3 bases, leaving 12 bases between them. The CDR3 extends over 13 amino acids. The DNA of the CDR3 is TGTGCCAGCACCCTCGACAGATACTATGGCTACACCTTC. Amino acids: CASTLDRYYGYTF.

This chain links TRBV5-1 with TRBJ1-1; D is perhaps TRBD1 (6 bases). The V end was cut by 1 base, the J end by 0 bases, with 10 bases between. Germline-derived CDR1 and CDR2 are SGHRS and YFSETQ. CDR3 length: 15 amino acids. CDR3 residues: CASSLPTGLNTEAFF. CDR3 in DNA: TGCGCCAGCAGCTTGCCCACAGGGTTGAACACTGAAGCTTTCTTT.

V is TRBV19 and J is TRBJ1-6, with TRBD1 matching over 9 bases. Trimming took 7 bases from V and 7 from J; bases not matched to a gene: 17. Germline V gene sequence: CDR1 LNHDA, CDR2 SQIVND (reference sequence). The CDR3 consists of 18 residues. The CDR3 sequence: CASNAGQGASNGNSPLHF. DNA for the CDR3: TGTGCCAGTAACGCGGGACAGGGAGCCTCTAATGGAAATTCACCCCTCCACTTT.

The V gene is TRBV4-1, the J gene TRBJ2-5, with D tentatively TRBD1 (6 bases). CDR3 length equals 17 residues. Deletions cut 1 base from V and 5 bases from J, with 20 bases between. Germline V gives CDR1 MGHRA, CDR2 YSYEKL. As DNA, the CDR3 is TGCGCCAGCAGCCAAGGGGGTGTACCAGGGGCAAAGGAGACCCAGTACTTC. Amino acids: CASSQGGVPGAKETQYF.

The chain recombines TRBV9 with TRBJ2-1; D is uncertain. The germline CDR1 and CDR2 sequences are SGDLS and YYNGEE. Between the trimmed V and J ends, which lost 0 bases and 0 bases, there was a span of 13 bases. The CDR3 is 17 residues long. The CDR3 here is CASSVDPGVSSYNEQFF. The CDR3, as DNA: TGTGCCAGCAGCGTAGACCCTGGGGTGAGCTCCTACAATGAGCAGTTCTTC.

The CDR3, as DNA: TGTGCCAGCAGTTACTCGACGGCTAGCGGGTACGAGCAGTACTTC. Amino acids: CASSYSTASGYEQYF. The chain has TRBV6-5 and TRBJ2-7, with 8 bases matching TRBD2. The ends lost 0 bases at V and 4 bases at J; junction bases unmatched: 5. The CDR3 is 15 residues long. CDR1 and CDR2 from the germline V gene are MNHEY and SVGAGI.

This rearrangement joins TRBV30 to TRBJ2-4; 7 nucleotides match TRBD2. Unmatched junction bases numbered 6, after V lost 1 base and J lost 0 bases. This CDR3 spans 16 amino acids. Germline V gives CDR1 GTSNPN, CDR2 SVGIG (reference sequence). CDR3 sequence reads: CAWSAGGGLAKNIQYF. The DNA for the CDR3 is TGTGCCTGGAGTGCTGGGGGAGGGCTAGCCAAAAACATTCAGTACTTC.

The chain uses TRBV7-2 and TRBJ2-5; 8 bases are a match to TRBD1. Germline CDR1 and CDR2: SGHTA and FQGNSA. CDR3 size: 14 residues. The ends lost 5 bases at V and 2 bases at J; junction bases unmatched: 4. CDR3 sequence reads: CASSPDRGQETQYF. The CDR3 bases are TGTGCCAGCAGCCCAGACAGGGGACAAGAGACCCAGTACTTC.